This T cell receptor beta chain was identified during a study of blood T cell repertoires in COVID-19. In germline, CDR1 is MDHEN, CDR2 SYDVKM. The CDR3 loop spans 11 amino acids. The V and J ends lost 5 bases and 8 bases respectively, with 9 bases between them. The method was immunoSEQ multiplex PCR; TCRdb's version includes in-frame clones alone and lacks a portion of them. The table lists 90,000 to 100,000 clones, around 84% of them singletons, with 20% to 25% in the top ten. This rearrangement joins TRBV28 to TRBJ1-1; no reliable D call. This TCR was recovered from a man aged 55-75 years with acute or convalescent COVID-19. Sequences were obtained from peripheral blood. The CDR3 coding sequence is TGTGCCAGCAGTAAATTCAGGGAAGCTTTCTTT. Its translation: CASSKFREAFF.